These T cell receptor beta chains were read from a single sample in a study of blood T cell repertoires in COVID-19. Measured with immunoSEQ multiplex PCR; TCRdb has only the in-frame clones, and not every one. The sample has 250,000 to 350,000 clones; 84% are singletons. The sequenced sample was peripheral blood. All receptors derive from a person aged 65 to 85 with COVID-19, enrolled during active disease. The CDR3 runs from the conserved cysteine through the conserved F or W. D genes are given only for firm matches. Not every row has a clone size; where given, it reads once, few, many or a size class.

>TRBJ2-7|TRBV23-1|NA|20|TRBD2
TGCGCCAGCAGTCGCCAAATATCGGGGAGCGGGGGTAATCCCTCCTACGAGCAGTACTTC
CASSRQISGSGGNPSYEQYF
>TRBJ2-7|TRBV5-1|NA|13|NA
TGCGCCAGCAGCTTGGAACATACCTACGAGCAGTACTTC
CASSLEHTYEQYF
>TRBJ2-2|TRBV2|NA|14|NA
TGTGCCAGCAGTGAGCTTCGAGACACCGGGGAGCTGTTTTTT
CASSELRDTGELFF
>TRBJ1-1|TRBV6-5|NA|16|NA
TGTGCCAGCAGTTACTCGGGGGGAGGGCGGTTAACTGAAGCTTTCTTT
CASSYSGGGRLTEAFF
>TRBJ2-1|TRBV7-3|once|14|TRBD2
TGTGCCAGCAGCCCCCAGCGGGGGGGCAATGAGCAGTTCTTC
CASSPQRGGNEQFF
>TRBJ2-3|TRBV28|NA|13|NA
TGTGCCAGCGGGCGGACAGGCACAGATACGCAGTATTTT
CASGRTGTDTQYF
>TRBJ2-2|TRBV5-4|NA|16|TRBD2
TGTGCCAGCAGCTTGGCCCTCGCGGGAGTCACCGGGGAGCTGTTTTTT
CASSLALAGVTGELFF
>TRBJ1-5|TRBV28|NA|14|TRBD1
TGTGCCAGCAGGGCCGCAGGGGGTGGTCAGCCCCAGCATTTT
CASRAAGGGQPQHF
>TRBJ2-7|TRBV25-1|NA|15|TRBD2
TGTGCCAGCAGCCCAGGGAGGGCCCGAGGGTACGAGCAGTACTTC
CASSPGRARGYEQYF
>TRBJ2-3|TRBV5-1|NA|14|TRBD2
TGCGCCAGCAGCACTAGCGGAGGGCCAGATACGCAGTATTTT
CASSTSGGPDTQYF
>TRBJ2-1|TRBV10-2|NA|14|NA
TGCGCCAGCAGTGCCTGGGACACCCCAGGGGAGCAGTTCTTC
CASSAWDTPGEQFF
>TRBJ2-1|TRBV27|NA|15|TRBD2
TGTGCCAGCAGTTTGTCCTCTGGACTAGCCCATGAGCAGTTCTTC
CASSLSSGLAHEQFF
>TRBJ2-5|TRBV6-5|NA|14|TRBD2
TGTGCCAGCAGCCCCAGACTAGCTGGGAAGACCCAGTACTTC
CASSPRLAGKTQYF
>TRBJ1-2|TRBV19|NA|15|TRBD1
TGTGCCAGTAGTACGGACAGGAGGGAAAACTATGGCTACACCTTC
CASSTDRRENYGYTF
>TRBJ2-7|TRBV5-1|many|14|NA
TGCGCCAGCAGCCCGGGGGACAGCTCCTACGAGCAGTACTTC
CASSPGDSSYEQYF
>TRBJ2-7|TRBV19|NA|14|TRBD2
TGTGCCAGCAGTATTGATGGACTAGCCTACGAGCAGTACTTC
CASSIDGLAYEQYF
>TRBJ2-1|TRBV5-6|NA|17|TRBD2
TGTGCCAGCTCAACCCGGATAGCGGGAGCCGGTGTTAGTGAGCAGTTCTTC
CASSTRIAGAGVSEQFF
>TRBJ2-5|TRBV7-9|NA|15|NA
TGTGCCAGCAGCTTCCGAAGGGGCAGCCAAGAGACCCAGTACTTC
CASSFRRGSQETQYF
>TRBJ1-5|TRBV2|NA|16|TRBD1
TGTGCCAGCAGTGAAAGGCTCACAGGGGGCAATCAGCCCCAGCATTTT
CASSERLTGGNQPQHF
>TRBJ2-3|TRBV7-3|NA|17|TRBD1
TGTGCCAGCAGCCCTGTGTCAGGGGGCGTGGGCACAGATACGCAGTATTTT
CASSPVSGGVGTDTQYF
>TRBJ1-3|TRBV9|NA|15|NA
TGTGCCAGCAGCGTAGAGGGGATCTCTGGAAACACCATATATTTT
CASSVEGISGNTIYF
>TRBJ1-3|TRBV15|NA|14|NA
TGTGCCACCAGCAGAGTCGGCTCTGGAAACACCATATATTTT
CATSRVGSGNTIYF
>TRBJ2-5|TRBV5-5|NA|17|NA
TGTGCCAGCAGCCACCTTTGGCCGGACATCAACCAAGAGACCCAGTACTTC
CASSHLWPDINQETQYF
>TRBJ2-7|TRBV7-6|NA|14|TRBD1
TGTGCCAGCAGCGCCCGACAGGGAGCCTACGAGCAGTACTTC
CASSARQGAYEQYF
>TRBJ2-5|TRBV7-9|NA|15|TRBD1
TGTGCCAGCAGTAGCCGGACAGGGCGCCAAGAGACCCAGTACTTC
CASSSRTGRQETQYF
>TRBJ2-7|TRBV2|NA|15|TRBD1
TGTGCCAGCAGAAAGGACAGGGGGGACTCCTACGAGCAGTACTTC
CASRKDRGDSYEQYF
>TRBJ2-7|TRBV6-1|NA|15|TRBD2
TGTGCCAGCAGTGAAGTCCTAGCGGGAATCTACGAGCAGTACTTC
CASSEVLAGIYEQYF
>TRBJ2-5|TRBV2|NA|14|TRBD1
TGTGCCAGCACTCCCGACAGGGGGCGTGAGACCCAGTACTTC
CASTPDRGRETQYF
>TRBJ1-2|TRBV6-4|NA|14|TRBD1
TGTGCCAGCAGTGACTCAAAGGGGGCGGATGGCTACACCTTC
CASSDSKGADGYTF
>TRBJ1-3|TRBV7-3|NA|13|NA
TGTGCCAGCAGCCCGGGGAACTTAAACACCATATATTTT
CASSPGNLNTIYF
>TRBJ2-7|TRBV9|NA|15|TRBD1
TGTGCCAGCAGCGTCATGGGGGACAGCTACTACGAGCAGTACTTC
CASSVMGDSYYEQYF
>TRBJ1-2|TRBV11-2|NA|13|NA
TGTGCCAGCAGCCTAGACGGGGTCTATGGCTACACCTTC
CASSLDGVYGYTF
>TRBJ2-5|TRBV11-2|NA|13|TRBD1
TGTGCCAGCAGCTACCGGGACAGAGAGACCCAGTACTTC
CASSYRDRETQYF
>TRBJ1-2|TRBV7-8|NA|16|NA
TGTGCCAGCAGCACTGACAGCCTACTAAGGGAGGTGGGCTACACCTTC
CASSTDSLLREVGYTF
>TRBJ2-7|TRBV19|NA|14|TRBD2
TGTGCCAGCTCGGGAGGGATCGCCCCCTACGAGCAGTACTTC
CASSGGIAPYEQYF
>TRBJ2-1|TRBV5-1|NA|15|NA
TGCGCCAGCAGCTTGTGGACAGAGTCCTACAATGAGCAGTTCTTC
CASSLWTESYNEQFF
>TRBJ2-1|TRBV9|NA|16|TRBD2
TGTGCCAGCAGCAAATATAGCGGGGGGGCCAGTTATGAGCAGTTCTTC
CASSKYSGGASYEQFF
>TRBJ2-2|TRBV7-2|NA|15|NA
TGTGCCAGCAGCTTATTGCTAGCCCCCACCGGGGAGCTGTTTTTT
CASSLLLAPTGELFF
>TRBJ2-3|TRBV28|NA|16|TRBD2
TGTGCCAGCAGTCCTAGACTAGCGGGGGGTCCAGATACGCAGTATTTT
CASSPRLAGGPDTQYF
>TRBJ1-4|TRBV19|NA|13|TRBD1
TGTGCCAGTACTGGACAGGCCTACGAAAAACTGTTTTTT
CASTGQAYEKLFF
>TRBJ1-2|TRBV6-5|NA|15|TRBD1
TGTGCCAGCAGCCTCACAGGGGGCACTAACTATGGCTACACCTTC
CASSLTGGTNYGYTF
>TRBJ1-1|TRBV5-6|NA|14|NA
TGTGCCAGCAGCTTTATCACACGCAACGCTGAAGCTTTCTTT
CASSFITRNAEAFF
>TRBJ2-3|TRBV9|NA|14|NA
TGTGCCAGCAGCCCGAGGGTCGGGTTTGATACGCAGTATTTT
CASSPRVGFDTQYF
>TRBJ1-1|TRBV12-3/TRBV12-4|NA|13|NA
TGTGCCAGCAGTACCGACAGAAACACTGAAGCTTTCTTT
CASSTDRNTEAFF
>TRBJ1-2|TRBV29-1|NA|15|NA
TGCAGCGTTGTGTTTTTTCCTGGAGATGACTATGGCTACACCTTC
CSVVFFPGDDYGYTF
>TRBJ2-7|TRBV2|NA|14|NA
TGTGCCAGCAGTGAAAGGCAGGCCATCCACGAGCAGTACTTC
CASSERQAIHEQYF
>TRBJ2-2|TRBV10-3|NA|15|NA
TGTGCCATCAGTGAGTCGCCAGCGAACACCGGGGAGCTGTTTTTT
CAISESPANTGELFF
>TRBJ1-2|TRBV24-1|NA|13|NA
TGTGCCACCAGTGACAGGGGAGTTAGTGGCTACACCTTC
CATSDRGVSGYTF
>TRBJ1-6|TRBV10-3|few|13|TRBD1
TGTGCCATCAGTGCCGCTGGACAGGGACCCCTCCACTTT
CAISAAGQGPLHF
>TRBJ1-6|TRBV6-2/TRBV6-3|once|14|NA
TGTGCCAGCAGTTACGGCCAGATTAATTCACCCCTCCACTTT
CASSYGQINSPLHF
>TRBJ1-1|TRBV6-5|NA|15|NA
TGTGCCAGCAGCGATACAGGACGGTCGAACACTGAAGCTTTCTTT
CASSDTGRSNTEAFF
>TRBJ1-3|TRBV19|NA|15|NA
TGTGCCAGTAGGCCTACAGAGTCTTCTGGAAACACCATATATTTT
CASRPTESSGNTIYF
>TRBJ2-3|TRBV5-1|NA|16|TRBD2
TGCGCCAGCAGCCCCGGCCTAGCGGGAGTTGTAGATACGCAGTATTTT
CASSPGLAGVVDTQYF
>TRBJ1-1|TRBV6-2/TRBV6-3|NA|16|NA
TGTGCCAGCAGTTACTCGACCAGGTTCGGGGACACTGAAGCTTTCTTT
CASSYSTRFGDTEAFF